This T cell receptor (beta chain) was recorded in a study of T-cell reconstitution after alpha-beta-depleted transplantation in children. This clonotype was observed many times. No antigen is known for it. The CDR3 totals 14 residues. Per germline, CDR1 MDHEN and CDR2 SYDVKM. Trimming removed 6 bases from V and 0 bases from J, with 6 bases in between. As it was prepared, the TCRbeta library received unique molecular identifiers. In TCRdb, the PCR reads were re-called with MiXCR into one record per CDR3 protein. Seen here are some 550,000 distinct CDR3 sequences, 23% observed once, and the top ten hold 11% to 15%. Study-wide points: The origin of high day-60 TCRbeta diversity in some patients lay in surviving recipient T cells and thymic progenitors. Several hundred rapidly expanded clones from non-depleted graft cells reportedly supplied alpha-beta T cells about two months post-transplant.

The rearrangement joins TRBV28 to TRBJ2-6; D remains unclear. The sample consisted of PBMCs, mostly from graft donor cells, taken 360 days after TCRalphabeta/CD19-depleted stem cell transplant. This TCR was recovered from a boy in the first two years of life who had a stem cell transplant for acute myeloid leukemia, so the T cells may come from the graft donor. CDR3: CASSKSSGANVLTF. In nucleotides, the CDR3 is TGTGCCAGCAGCAAGAGCTCTGGGGCCAACGTCCTGACTTTC.